The 9 T cell receptor beta chains presented below share a single source sample, sequenced in a study of beta chain features in type 1 diabetes. Study-wide points: Type 1 diabetes patients had moderately but significantly shorter TCRB CDR3s in all four CD4+ subsets.

Reverse transcription of all isolated RNA meant that expressed TCRB transcripts were sequenced. Sequencing was performed with immunoSEQ multiplex PCR; in TCRdb, only in-frame clones are kept and a portion is missing. The sample holds hundreds of thousands of clones, 10% to 15% seen once. These receptors have no known antigen. Sequenced sample: naive CD4+ T cells from blood. These receptor sequences come from a man between 18 and 29 years old with type 1 diabetes.

The V and J genes are TRBV5-1 and TRBJ2-5; TRBD1 is a possible D gene (5 bases). The CDR3 length is 14 residues. In germline, CDR1 is SGHRS, CDR2 YFSETQ. V lost 4 bases, J lost 1 base, and 11 bases lay in between. Here the CDR3 reads CASSPGSGQETQYF. The CDR3 DNA reads TGCGCCAGCAGCCCAGGGTCGGGCCAAGAGACCCAGTACTTC.

The chain carries TRBV11-3 and TRBJ1-1; no reliable D call. V lost 8 bases to trimming and J lost 1 base, with 5 bases between them. The germline CDR1 and CDR2 sequences are SGHNT and YENEEA. The CDR3 length is 11 residues. The CDR3 DNA sequence: TGTGCCAGCCAGCAGAACACTGAAGCTTTCTTT. Its translation is CASQQNTEAFF.

The V call is TRBV7-6, the J call TRBJ2-5; D gene ambiguous. Per germline, CDR1 SGHVS and CDR2 FNYEAQ. V shed 4 bases and J shed 2 bases, with 5 bases lying between them. The CDR3 consists of 12 residues. This CDR3 is CASSSIQETQYF. Written as DNA, the CDR3 is TGTGCCAGCAGCTCGATTCAAGAGACCCAGTACTTC.

This clone was observed a few times. The same CDR3 can be traced to other DNA sequences in this sample. The chain links TRBV25-1 to TRBJ1-6; TRBD1 agrees at 8 bases. The trim removed 4 bases at V and 7 bases at J, leaving 3 bases unmatched. The germline CDR1 and CDR2 sequences are MGHDK and SYGVNS. The CDR3 covers 14 residues. CDR3 amino acids: CASSGTGGNSPLHF. The DNA for the CDR3 is TGTGCCAGCAGTGGAACAGGGGGGAATTCACCCCTCCACTTT.

This clone has only a few counts. V gene TRBV30 combines with J gene TRBJ1-1; unclear D gene. V was trimmed by 0 bases and J by 4 bases, leaving 9 bases between them. CDR1 and CDR2 (germline): GTSNPN, SVGIG (reference sequence). This CDR3 spans 13 amino acids. CDR3 residues: CAWSVVYTTEAFF. The CDR3 DNA is TGTGCCTGGAGTGTAGTTTATACCACTGAAGCTTTCTTT.

The chain carries TRBV10-3 and TRBJ2-5; 9 bases fit TRBD2. Unmatched junction bases numbered 10, after V lost 0 bases and J lost 2 bases. The CDR3 runs to 18 residues. Germline lookup yields CDR1 ENHRY and CDR2 SYGVKD. The CDR3 is CAISESKLAGIYQETQYF. Here the CDR3 DNA reads TGTGCCATCAGTGAGTCGAAGCTAGCGGGGATCTATCAAGAGACCCAGTACTTC.

This clone has more than one count but fewer than ten. The genes are TRBV9 and TRBJ2-1, with D perhaps assigned TRBD1 or TRBD2 (5 bases each). Germline V gene lookup returns CDR1 SGDLS and CDR2 YYNGEE. V was shortened by 4 bases and J by 0 bases, with 14 bases between the two germline ends. The CDR3 loop spans 16 amino acids. The CDR3 is CASSPNEGPSYNEQFF. Here the CDR3 DNA reads TGTGCCAGCAGCCCAAATGAGGGGCCCTCCTACAATGAGCAGTTCTTC.

This clone occurred a few times. The V call is TRBV11-3, the J call TRBJ2-7, with 13 bases that match TRBD2. Germline CDR1 is SGHNT and CDR2 is YENEEA. CDR3 length: 15 amino acids. V dropped 4 bases and J dropped 2; count of bases not matched to a gene: 2. Here the CDR3 reads CASSSTSGGTYEQYF. The CDR3 nucleotides read TGTGCCAGCAGCTCGACTAGCGGGGGGACCTACGAGCAGTACTTC.

This clone was observed a few times. This sequence joins TRBV30 and TRBJ2-6; 7 bases map to TRBD1. CDR3 size: 17 residues. Germline loops: CDR1 GTSNPN, CDR2 SVGIG (reference sequence). The ends lost 4 bases at V and 0 bases at J; junction bases unmatched: 9. The CDR3 nucleotides read TGTGCCTGGACCCGGAAGGGGGCCAACTCTGGGGCCAACGTCCTGACTTTC. Translating it yields CAWTRKGANSGANVLTF. Drawing the rest from reference TRBV30 and TRBJ2-6, the complete variable domain is SQTIHQWPATLVQPVGSPLSLECTVEGTSNPNLYWYRQAAGRGLQLLFYSVGIGQISSEVPQNLSASRPQDRQFILSSKKLLLSDSGFYLCAWTRKGANSGANVLTFGAGSRLTVL.